The 15 T cell receptor beta chains listed next were all sequenced from one sample in a study of shared clonotypes between healthy human individuals. Libraries were prepared by immunoSEQ multiplex PCR; TCRdb keeps only in-frame clonotypes and omits some of them. The data contain about 1.1 million clones, around 78% of them singletons. The sequenced material came from memory CD4+ T cells from PBMCs. Documented subset: CD45RA-negative fraction. The receptors were sampled from a man younger than 35 in good health. Some clones in this sample may be carry-over from other donors' samples.

This clone was counted ten times or more. The same CDR3 can be traced to other DNA sequences in this sample. The rearrangement uses TRBV7-9 and TRBJ1-2, with D uncertain. The V gene's germline CDR1 is SEHNR and CDR2 FQNEAQ (reference sequence). The ends were cut back, 4 bases at V and 2 bases at J, with 5 bases in the middle. The CDR3 is 12 residues long. This chain's CDR3 is CASSSGNYGYTF. The CDR3 DNA sequence: TGTGCCAGCAGCTCCGGGAACTATGGCTACACCTTC.

This clone was picked up a small number of times. The J gene is TRBJ2-3, the V gene TRBV11-2; no definite D call. V dropped 2 bases and J dropped 2 bases, with 8 bases sitting between them. CDR3 length: 14 residues. Germline-derived CDR1 and CDR2 are SGHAT and FQNNGV. CDR3 sequence reads: CASSLSLYTDTQYF. The CDR3 DNA is TGTGCCAGCAGCTTATCCCTGTACACAGATACGCAGTATTTT.

The V gene is TRBV28, the J gene TRBJ2-3; D possibly corresponds to TRBD1 (6 bases). Trimming pared 8 bases from V and 2 bases from J, leaving 23 bases between. The length of the CDR3 is 17 residues. Germline V CDR1 and CDR2: MDHEN, SYDVKM. The DNA for the CDR3 is TGTGCCAGCTCCCCCTCGGGAACAGGGAGAAACACAGATACGCAGTATTTT. As protein: CASSPSGTGRNTDTQYF.

V usage is TRBV5-1 and J usage is TRBJ2-2; a possible D gene is TRBD1 (6 bases). Trimming shortened V by 1 base and J by 6 bases, and 10 bases separated the two germline ends. Germline lookup yields CDR1 SGHRS and CDR2 YFSETQ. The CDR3 covers 14 residues. CDR3 in amino acids: CASSLTGIAGELFF. CDR3 nucleotides: TGCGCCAGCAGCTTGACAGGGATCGCCGGGGAGCTGTTTTTT.

The CDR3: CASSVDPGVSYEQYF. CDR3 DNA sequence: TGTGCCAGCAGCGTAGATCCGGGAGTCTCCTACGAGCAGTACTTC. This rearrangement joins TRBV9 to TRBJ2-7, with D tentatively TRBD2 (6 bases). The CDR3 has 15 amino acids. Germline values: CDR1 SGDLS, CDR2 YYNGEE. V lost 0 bases and J 0 bases, leaving 10 bases between the germline ends.

V usage is TRBV28 and J usage is TRBJ2-1, with TRBD2 as a possible D gene (7 bases). V gave up 7 bases and J gave up 0 bases, with 16 bases separating them. The CDR3 runs 16 residues. Germline V gene lookup returns CDR1 MDHEN and CDR2 SYDVKM. As DNA, the CDR3 is TGTGCCAGCATCCGAGGGGGGGCAAGCTCCTACAATGAGCAGTTCTTC. Translated, it gives CASIRGGASSYNEQFF.

This clone occurred many times. Within the sample, other DNA sequences also encode this same CDR3. This chain joins TRBV2 and TRBJ2-7; the match to TRBD1 covers 10 bases. J gave up 6 bases and V 4 bases, and 0 bases lay outside the gene matches. There are 12 residues in the CDR3. Germline V gene data show CDR1 as SNHLY and CDR2 as FYNNEI. The CDR3 reads CASSGTGGEQYF. CDR3 in DNA: TGTGCCAGCAGTGGGACAGGGGGCGAGCAGTACTTC.

Worth noting for this clone: This could be a read error, since a much larger clone is one nucleotide away. The rearrangement links TRBV28 to TRBJ2-7, with no clear D. Germline V CDR1 and CDR2: MDHEN, SYDVKM. V was shortened by 5 bases and J by 3 bases, with 5 bases between the two germline ends. This CDR3 comprises 11 residues. Here the CDR3 reads CASSPRYEQYF. CDR3 DNA: TGTGCCAGCAGTCCCCGCTACGAGCAGTACTTC.

This clone was picked up a small number of times. The chain links TRBV28 to TRBJ2-7; 10 bases map to TRBD2. The ends lost 5 bases at V and 1 base at J; junction bases unmatched: 8. Germline CDR1 MDHEN, CDR2 SYDVKM. The CDR3 loop spans 16 amino acids. The CDR3 nucleotides read TGTGCCAGCAGTACACTAGCGGGGTCGATTTCCTACGAGCAGTACTTC. Translating gives CASSTLAGSISYEQYF.

V usage is TRBV7-2 and J usage is TRBJ2-7, with TRBD1 matching 8 bases. The germline V gene has CDR1 SGHTA and CDR2 FQGNSA. This CDR3 contains 14 residues. V was clipped by 5 bases and J by 5 bases; unmatched bases: 8. The CDR3 region is CASSRRTGSHEQYF. CDR3 bases: TGTGCCAGCAGCCGACGGACAGGGTCCCACGAGCAGTACTTC. Looking up the rest from reference TRBV7-2 and TRBJ2-7 gives the full variable domain: GAGVSQSPSNKVTEKGKDVELRCDPISGHTALYWYRQSLGQGLEFLIYFQGNSAPDKSGLPSDRFSAERTGGSVSTLTIQRTQQEDSAVYLCASSRRTGSHEQYFGPGTRLTVT.

This clone was seen a few times. The chain joins TRBV5-5 to TRBJ2-1; D perhaps matches TRBD2 (5 bases). Germline V gene sequence: CDR1 SGHKS, CDR2 YYEKEE (reference sequence). V was shortened by 2 bases and J by 8 bases, with 11 bases between the two germline ends. This CDR3 comprises 13 residues. The CDR3: CASSLRGPDEQFF. The CDR3 bases are TGTGCCAGCAGCTTACGGGGTCCGGATGAGCAGTTCTTC.

This chain joins TRBV7-2 and TRBJ2-7; tentatively, D is TRBD1 (5 bases). Germline assignment: CDR1 SGHTA and CDR2 FQGNSA. The germline V and J ends were trimmed by 1 base and 2 bases, with 12 bases remaining between them. This CDR3 is built from 15 residues. In DNA form, the CDR3 reads TGTGCCAGCAGCTTAGGGGGCCGGATGACCTACGAGCAGTACTTC. Amino acids: CASSLGGRMTYEQYF.

Notes on this clone: This may be a read error, as it is one base from a much larger clone. V usage is TRBV5-1 and J usage is TRBJ2-5; D unresolved. The CDR3 has 12 amino acids. The germline gives CDR1 SGHRS, CDR2 YFSETQ. V gave up 2 bases and J gave up 0 bases, with 2 bases separating them. CDR3 in amino acids: CASSFYQETQYF. CDR3 coding DNA: TGCGCCAGCAGCTTTTACCAAGAGACCCAGTACTTC.

The chain employs TRBV4-1 and TRBJ2-2; D ambiguous. The CDR3 loop spans 17 amino acids. Trimming took off 0 bases at V and 5 bases at J, with 16 bases between the two ends. In germline, CDR1 is MGHRA, CDR2 YSYEKL. CDR3 residues: CASSQDEGVYVTGELFF. As DNA, the CDR3 is TGCGCCAGCAGCCAAGATGAAGGCGTCTATGTGACCGGGGAGCTGTTTTTT.

CDR3 DNA: TGTGCCAGCAGCTTAACTGGCTTTTCCTACGAGCAGTACTTC. Protein: CASSLTGFSYEQYF. The genes are TRBV7-9 and TRBJ2-7, with no clear D. This CDR3 has 14 amino acids. From germline, CDR1 is SEHNR and CDR2 FQNEAQ (reference sequence). Trimming removed 2 bases at V and 1 base at J, with 9 bases between.